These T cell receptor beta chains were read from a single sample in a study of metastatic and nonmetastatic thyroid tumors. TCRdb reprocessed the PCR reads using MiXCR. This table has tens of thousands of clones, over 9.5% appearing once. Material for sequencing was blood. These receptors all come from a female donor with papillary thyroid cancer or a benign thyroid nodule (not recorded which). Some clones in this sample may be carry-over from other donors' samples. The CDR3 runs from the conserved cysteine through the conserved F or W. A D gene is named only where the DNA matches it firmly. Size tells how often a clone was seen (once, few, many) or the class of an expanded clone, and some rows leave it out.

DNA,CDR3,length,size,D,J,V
TGTGCCAGCAGCCCACCAAGCGAGCAAGAGACCCAGTACTTC,CASSPPSEQETQYF,14,many,.,TRBJ2-5,TRBV3-1
TGTGCCAGCAGTCGCACCTTACTAGCGGGAGGGAACTCTGGGGCCAACGTCCTGACTTTC,CASSRTLLAGGNSGANVLTF,20,many,TRBD2,TRBJ2-6,TRBV6-5
TGTGCCAGCAGCTTAAATGGCGAGCAGTACTTC,CASSLNGEQYF,11,many,.,TRBJ2-7,TRBV5-4
TGCGCCAGCAGCAACGACAGGGCCGAGCAGTACTTC,CASSNDRAEQYF,12,many,TRBD1,TRBJ2-7,TRBV10-2
TGTGCCAGCAGCTTGGGGACAGGGGGGAACACTGAAGCTTTCTTT,CASSLGTGGNTEAFF,15,many,TRBD1,TRBJ1-1,TRBV7-2
TGTGCCAGCAGCGTAGGCCGGGGGCCCTACGAGCAGTACTTC,CASSVGRGPYEQYF,14,many,.,TRBJ2-7,TRBV9
TGTGCCAGCAGCGAGCAGGCAGGGGATTACTACGAGCAGTACTTC,CASSEQAGDYYEQYF,15,many,.,TRBJ2-7,TRBV9
TGTGCCAGCAGTTTATCCTGGACAGCCCAAGAGACCCAGTACTTC,CASSLSWTAQETQYF,15,many,.,TRBJ2-5,TRBV27
TGTGCCACCTCCAGCGGACCCCCCTACGACCAGTACTTC,CATSSGPPYDQYF,13,few,.,TRBJ2-7,TRBV24-1
TGTGCCACCAGCTCCGCCCACGGCTACGAGCAGTACTTC,CATSSAHGYEQYF,13,many,.,TRBJ2-7,TRBV15
TGCAGTGCGCGGGGGGCGTCTGGAAACACCATATATTTT,CSARGASGNTIYF,13,many,.,TRBJ1-3,TRBV20-1
TGCGCCAGCAGCCAGTTCGGGGGGCCATACGAGCAGTACTTC,CASSQFGGPYEQYF,14,many,.,TRBJ2-7,TRBV4-3
TGCAGCGTTCTCGACAGAAACCAAGAGACCCAGTACTTC,CSVLDRNQETQYF,13,many,.,TRBJ2-5,TRBV29-1
TGTGCCAGCAGCCTTACCGTCGAGGGGATGCCTGAAGCTTTCTTT,CASSLTVEGMPEAFF,15,many,.,TRBJ1-1,TRBV28
TGTGCCAGCAGCGCAGCTACGGACTCCTATGGCTACACCTTC,CASSAATDSYGYTF,14,many,.,TRBJ1-2,TRBV9
TGCAGTGCTGCAACTAGCGGGCGTAGTGAGCAGTTCTTC,CSAATSGRSEQFF,13,many,TRBD2,TRBJ2-1,TRBV20-1
TGTGCCAGTAAATATTGGGACAACAATTCACCCCTCCACTTT,CASKYWDNNSPLHF,14,many,.,TRBJ1-6,TRBV19
TGCGCCAGCAGCCCGTCCACAGGGGGCGGTGAAAAACTGTTTTTT,CASSPSTGGGEKLFF,15,many,TRBD1,TRBJ1-4,TRBV4-1
TGTGCCAGCAGGATGGACAGGGGAGTAAACACCATATATTTT,CASRMDRGVNTIYF,14,many,TRBD1,TRBJ1-3,TRBV6-2/TRBV6-3
TGTGCCAGCAGTTATAGTACAGGGGCGAACACCGGGGAGCTGTTTTTT,CASSYSTGANTGELFF,16,many,TRBD1,TRBJ2-2,TRBV6-5
TGTGCCAGCTCAGGGGAGAGTGATACGCAGTATTTT,CASSGESDTQYF,12,few,.,TRBJ2-3,TRBV18
TGTGCCAGCAGGGGACGGGGACGCTACGAGCAGTACTTC,CASRGRGRYEQYF,13,many,.,TRBJ2-7,TRBV28
TGCACCAGCAGCTCCGGGGGGCGCGTATCCTACGAGCATTACTTC,CTSSSGGRVSYEHYF,15,.,.,TRBJ2-7,TRBV5-1
TGTGCTAGTGGTTTTTGGGCAGGGCGCACCGGGGAGCTGTTTTTT,CASGFWAGRTGELFF,15,many,.,TRBJ2-2,TRBV12-5